This T cell receptor beta chain came from a study of OX40 agonist ivuxolimab in advanced cancers. Turning to the study itself: Every 2 weeks, ivuxolimab was infused into the patients intravenously at between 0.01 and 10 mg/kg. Whole-study findings and limits: Partial responders receiving 0.1-3.0 mg/kg showed among the lowest clonal expansion.

Libraries were prepared by immunoSEQ multiplex PCR; TCRdb keeps only in-frame clonotypes and omits some of them. The top ten clones hold less than 5% of a sample with tens of thousands of clones, around 84% of them seen once. Comment on this clone: Its antigen is not identified.

Trimming stripped 1 base from V and 4 bases from J, with 11 bases between. From germline, CDR1 is SGHTS and CDR2 YDEGEE. This CDR3 contains 14 residues. The sequencing here drew on CD4+ or CD8+ T cells sorted from blood, taken in a trial of the OX40 agonist ivuxolimab. This clonotype was sampled from an adult with an advanced solid tumor such as melanoma, head and neck, liver or kidney cancer. V is TRBV5-8 and J is TRBJ1-2; D remains ambiguous. For the CDR3, the DNA is TGTGCCAGCAGCTTGAGGCGGACCGCCTATGGCTACACCTTC. Protein sequence: CASSLRRTAYGYTF.